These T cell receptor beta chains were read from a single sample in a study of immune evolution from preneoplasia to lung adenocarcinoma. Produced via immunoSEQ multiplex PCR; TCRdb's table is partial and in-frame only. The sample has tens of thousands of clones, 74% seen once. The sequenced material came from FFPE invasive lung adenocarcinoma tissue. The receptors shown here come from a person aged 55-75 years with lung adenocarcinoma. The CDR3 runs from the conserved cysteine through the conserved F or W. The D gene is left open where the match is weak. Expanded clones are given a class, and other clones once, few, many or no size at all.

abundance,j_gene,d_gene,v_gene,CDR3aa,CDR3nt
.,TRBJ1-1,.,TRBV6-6,CASSYSMNTEAFF,TGTGCCAGCAGTTACTCGATGAACACTGAAGCTTTCTTT
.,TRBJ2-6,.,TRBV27,CASKLSQGSGSGANVLTF,TGTGCCAGCAAGCTTAGTCAGGGATCAGGCTCTGGGGCCAACGTCCTGACTTTC
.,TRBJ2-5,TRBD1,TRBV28,CASSLSGGETQYF,TGTGCCAGCAGTTTATCAGGGGGAGAGACCCAGTACTTC
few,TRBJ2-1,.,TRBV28,CASKGTFSSDEQFF,TGTGCCAGCAAGGGGACATTTTCATCTGATGAGCAGTTCTTC
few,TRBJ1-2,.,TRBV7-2,CASNPKRGQGDYGYTF,TGTGCCAGCAACCCGAAGCGGGGGCAGGGCGACTATGGCTACACCTTC
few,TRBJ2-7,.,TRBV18,CASSPPGAGASSYEQYF,TGTGCCAGCTCACCACCGGGAGCGGGTGCTAGCTCCTACGAGCAGTACTTC
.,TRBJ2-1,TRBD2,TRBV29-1,CSVAQRENNEQFF,TGCAGCGTTGCCCAGCGGGAGAACAATGAGCAGTTCTTC
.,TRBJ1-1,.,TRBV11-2,CASTLGGLNTEAFF,TGTGCCAGCACCCTCGGTGGCCTAAACACTGAAGCTTTCTTT
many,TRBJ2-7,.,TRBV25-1,CASRSQGSYEQYF,TGTGCCAGCAGGTCACAGGGCTCCTACGAGCAGTACTTC
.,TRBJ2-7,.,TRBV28,CASTAWAGTSYEQYF,TGTGCCAGCACCGCCTGGGCAGGCACCTCCTACGAGCAGTACTTC
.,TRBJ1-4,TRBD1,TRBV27,CASTGTGALLGEKLFF,TGTGCCAGCACCGGGACAGGGGCCCTCCTGGGAGAAAAACTGTTTTTT
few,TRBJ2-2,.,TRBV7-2,CASSFPWQGDTGELFF,TGTGCCAGCAGCTTCCCGTGGCAGGGAGACACCGGGGAGCTGTTTTTT
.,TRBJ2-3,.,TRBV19,CASSMALLRSWGSSTDTQYF,TGTGCCAGTAGTATGGCCCTTTTACGTTCATGGGGTTCTAGCACAGATACGCAGTATTTT
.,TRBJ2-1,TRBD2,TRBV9,CASSLTGAGGDNEQFF,TGTGCCAGCAGCCTCACCGGAGCGGGAGGCGACAATGAGCAGTTCTTC
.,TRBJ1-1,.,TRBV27,CASIGALKTEAFF,TGTGCCAGCATCGGGGCGCTGAAGACTGAAGCTTTCTTT
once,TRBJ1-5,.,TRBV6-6,CASSYQGIGQPQHF,TGTGCCAGCAGTTACCAGGGCATAGGTCAGCCCCAGCATTTT
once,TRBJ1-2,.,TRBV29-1,CSVGSATYGYTF,TGCAGCGTTGGCTCAGCGACCTATGGCTACACCTTC
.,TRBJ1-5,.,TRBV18,CASSSGLPTGDQPQHF,TGTGCCAGCTCAAGCGGGCTTCCGACCGGGGATCAGCCCCAGCATTTT
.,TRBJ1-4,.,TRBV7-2,CASSPDREKLFF,TGTGCCAGCAGCCCGGACCGGGAAAAACTGTTTTTT
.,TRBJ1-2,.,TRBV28,CASSSQGRGYTF,TGTGCCAGCAGTTCTCAGGGGCGTGGCTACACCTTC
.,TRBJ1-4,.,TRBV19,CASSHNEKLFF,TGTGCCAGTAGTCATAATGAAAAACTGTTTTTT
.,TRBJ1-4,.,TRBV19,CASSTRPPGLSEKLFF,TGTGCCAGTAGTACCCGACCGCCGGGATTGAGTGAAAAACTGTTTTTT
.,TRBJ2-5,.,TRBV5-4,CASSFTSFDRETQYF,TGTGCCAGCAGCTTTACTAGCTTCGACCGAGAGACCCAGTACTTC
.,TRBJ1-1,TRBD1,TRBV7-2,CASSLEAGGRSEAFF,TGTGCCAGCAGCTTAGAGGCAGGGGGCAGGAGTGAAGCTTTCTTT
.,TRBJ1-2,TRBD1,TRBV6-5,CASRQGERDGYTF,TGTGCCAGCAGGCAGGGGGAAAGGGATGGCTACACCTTC
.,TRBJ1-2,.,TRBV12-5,CASGTPGFGYTF,TGTGCTAGTGGGACCCCCGGGTTTGGCTACACCTTC
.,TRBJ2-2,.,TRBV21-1,CASSLPLAGRLTRELFF,TGTGCCAGCAGCCTACCACTAGCGGGACGCCTGACGAGGGAGCTGTTTTTT
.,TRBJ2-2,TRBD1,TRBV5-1,CASSLMTGGTGELFF,TGCGCCAGCAGCTTGATGACAGGGGGCACCGGGGAGCTGTTTTTT
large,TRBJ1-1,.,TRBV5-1,CASSLDGMNTEAFF,TGCGCCAGCAGCTTGGACGGTATGAACACTGAAGCTTTCTTT
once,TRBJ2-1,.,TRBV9,CASSVDGLQYNEQFF,TGTGCCAGCAGCGTAGACGGCCTTCAATACAATGAGCAGTTCTTC
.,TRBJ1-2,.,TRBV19,CASSIEGARGYTF,TGTGCCAGTAGTATAGAAGGGGCTCGAGGCTACACCTTC
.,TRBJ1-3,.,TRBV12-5,CASGLVFEVTAVFSGNTIYF,TGTGCTAGTGGTTTGGTATTCGAGGTGACGGCCGTTTTCTCTGGAAACACCATATATTTT
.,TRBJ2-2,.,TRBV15,CATSRGLGVANTGELFF,TGTGCCACCAGCAGAGGACTGGGAGTGGCGAACACCGGGGAGCTGTTTTTT
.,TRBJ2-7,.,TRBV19,CASSPYSNSYEQYF,TGTGCCAGTAGCCCTTACAGCAACTCCTACGAGCAGTACTTC
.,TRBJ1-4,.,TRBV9,CASSPGVGLFF,TGTGCCAGCAGCCCAGGGGTAGGACTGTTTTTT
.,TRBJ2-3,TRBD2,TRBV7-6,CASSFPSGMDTQYF,TGTGCCAGCAGCTTCCCTAGCGGGATGGATACGCAGTATTTT
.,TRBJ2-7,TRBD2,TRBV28,CASRGGRALAYEQYF,TGTGCCAGCAGGGGCGGGAGGGCCCTCGCGTACGAGCAGTACTTC
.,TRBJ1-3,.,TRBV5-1,CASSLTLSSGNTIYF,TGCGCCAGCAGCCTGACTTTGAGCTCTGGAAACACCATATATTTT
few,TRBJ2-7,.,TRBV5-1,CASSPRAGPYEQYF,TGCGCCAGCAGCCCTAGGGCAGGGCCCTACGAGCAGTACTTC
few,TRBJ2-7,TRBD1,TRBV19,CASSPGGWDYEQYF,TGTGCCAGTAGTCCAGGGGGCTGGGACTACGAGCAGTACTTC
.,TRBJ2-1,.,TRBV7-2,CASSLTRHNEQFF,TGTGCCAGCAGCCTAACTAGACACAATGAGCAGTTCTTC